This T cell receptor beta chain originates from a study of vaccination and CD4 T cells after COVID-19. Study-level information: The convalescents included six males and four females, and among them two were Hispanic while seven were Caucasian. Stimulation used overlapping spike peptides from SARS-CoV-2, HCoV-NL63, HCoV-OC43 and HCoV-229E. Study-wide findings and caveats: Nearly all convalescent vaccine-specific clones, 304 of 307, recognized only SARS-CoV-2 spike. A nonsignificant median increase from approximately 23 to 38 SARS-CoV-2-reactive clonotypes was observed.

Note on this clonotype: Antigen specificity is unknown.

Treatment reported: roughly 10-day PBMC culture with coronavirus spike peptide pools or control peptides (ViraFEST assay). The length of the CDR3 is 15 residues. Trimming pared 1 base from V and 6 bases from J, leaving 15 bases between. Germline V gene sequence: CDR1 SGHVS, CDR2 FQNEAQ. Cultured CD4+ T cell DNA underwent sequencing with the Oncomine TCR Beta short-read assay. MiXCR, applied by TCRdb to the PCR reads, yields one record per CDR3 protein. Counted here are tens of thousands of distinct CDR3 sequences, 65% to 80% occurring once; the ten biggest clones make up about 4%. This TCR was sampled from a human donor who had recovered from COVID-19. Sequenced sample: CD4+ T cells from blood, cultured in vitro. The genes are TRBV7-8 and TRBJ1-1; D is perhaps TRBD1 (6 bases). CDR3 protein: CASSLDGGRRSEAFF. CDR3 DNA sequence: TGTGCCAGCAGCTTAGATGGGGGGCGTCGGTCTGAAGCTTTCTTT.